Detailed here is one T cell receptor (beta chain). Its target is not known. The sample is drawn from a study of identical twins. V was pared by 4 bases and J by 8 bases, with 12 bases between. The CDR3 spans 13 residues. Germline CDR1 KGHSH, CDR2 LQKENI. With template switching, a universal primer site was added, and the cDNA carried unique molecular identifiers. TCRdb reprocessed the 5' RACE reads with MiXCR, giving one entry per CDR3 protein. The sample has hundreds of thousands of distinct CDR3 sequences; 7.5% are singletons. Study-level points and caveats: With monozygotic twins, out-of-frame TCR alpha sharing exceeded what models estimated. Twins' excess sharing was less marked for out-of-frame beta sequences.

The sample was also linked to a second study, of yellow fever vaccine responses in identical twins.

The chain carries TRBV18 and TRBJ2-1; no reliable D call. This sequence was found in a woman younger than 30 in good health. The material sequenced was memory (CD45RO+) T cells sorted from blood. The CDR3: CASSLGGPDEQFF. The CDR3 DNA sequence: TGTGCCAGCTCACTGGGCGGTCCTGATGAGCAGTTCTTC. The full variable domain, in which reference TRBV18 and TRBJ2-1 provide the parts outside the CDR3, is NAGVMQNPRHLVRRRGQEARLRCSPMKGHSHVYWYRQLPEEGLKFMVYLQKENIIDESGMPKERFSAEFPKEGPSILRIQQVVRGDSAAYFCASSLGGPDEQFFGPGTRLTVL.